The next 11 T cell receptor beta chains were all read from a single sample in a study of cytomegalovirus exposure and HLA in healthy donors (dated by TCRdb to 2017 to 2019). The library was obtained by the immunoSEQ multiplex PCR assay. This immuneACCESS table, as held by TCRdb, lists in-frame sequences with V and J called but not all clones. Of the missing ones, under half trace to an unresolved V gene in checked studies; the others have no known cause. The sample yields 71,000 or so clones; approximately 94% were counted once. Jointly, the top ten make up about 3.6% of the sample. The specimen was PBMCs. These receptor sequences come from a woman younger than 30 in good health and CMV-seropositive.

The V call is TRBV2, the J call TRBJ1-5; unclear D gene. Germline V lookup: CDR1 SNHLY, CDR2 FYNNEI. This CDR3 comprises 14 residues. Trimming stripped 3 bases from V and 4 bases from J, with 10 bases between. The CDR3 loop reads CASSDSGGNQPQHF. The CDR3, as DNA: TGTGCCAGCAGTGATTCGGGTGGGAATCAGCCCCAGCATTTT.

This sequence joins TRBV28 and TRBJ2-1; a weak D match, TRBD1 (6 bases). Per germline, CDR1 MDHEN and CDR2 SYDVKM. The CDR3 extends over 15 amino acids. Trimming left V 5 bases short and J 2 bases short, with 13 bases between. Here the CDR3 DNA reads TGTGCCAGCAGTCCGACAGGATCTACCTACAATGAGCAGTTCTTC. Its protein product is CASSPTGSTYNEQFF.

CDR3 coding DNA: TGTGCCAGCAGCTTAGGGGGGACAGGGATTGAGACCCAGTACTTC. Encoded protein: CASSLGGTGIETQYF. The chain employs TRBV5-6 and TRBJ2-5; 9 bases fit TRBD1. The V segment lost 2 bases and the J segment 5 bases; nucleotides outside the gene matches: 7. CDR1 is SGHDT, CDR2 YYEEEE, per germline. This CDR3 spans 15 amino acids.

This rearrangement joins TRBV6-4 to TRBJ2-1, with 13 bases fitting TRBD2. Germline V lookup: CDR1 MRHNA, CDR2 SNTAGT. This CDR3 is 15 amino acids long. The V and J ends lost 7 bases and 7 bases, in that order; junction bases with no gene match: 7. The CDR3, as DNA: TGTGCCAGCACCTTGACTAGCGGGGGGAATAATGAGCAGTTCTTC. It encodes CASTLTSGGNNEQFF.

The chain combines TRBV5-4 with TRBJ1-2; 8 bases are shared with TRBD1. Germline trimming cut 4 bases from V and 5 bases from J; bases unmatched to any gene: 10. The CDR3 consists of 15 residues. Per the germline V gene, CDR1 is SGHNT and CDR2 is YYREEE (reference sequence). The CDR3 sequence is CASSPGQGVGYGYTF. CDR3 DNA: TGTGCCAGCAGCCCCGGACAGGGTGTAGGGTATGGCTACACCTTC.

The chain links TRBV5-1 to TRBJ1-4, with 10 bases matching TRBD1. The length of the CDR3 is 16 residues. After removal of 7 bases from V and 8 bases from J, the junction contained 14 bases not matched to a gene. CDR1 is SGHRS and CDR2 is YFSETQ in the germline V gene. In DNA form, the CDR3 reads TGCGCCAGCTGTATTACGCCGGGACAGGGGAAAGAAAAACTGTTTTTT. Protein sequence: CASCITPGQGKEKLFF.

V is TRBV4-3 and J is TRBJ1-4, with TRBD1 identical over 7 bases. V shed 2 bases, J shed 5 bases, and the junction held 8 bases outside the gene matches. The CDR3 has 16 amino acids. Germline CDR1 and CDR2: LGHNA and YSLEER. This CDR3 is CASSQYHGTENEKLFF. In nucleotides, the CDR3 is TGCGCCAGCAGCCAATATCATGGGACAGAAAATGAAAAACTGTTTTTT.

The V gene is TRBV7-3, the J gene TRBJ2-1, with a weak D call TRBD2 (6 bases). This CDR3 region has 14 residues. Germline CDR1 is SGHTA and CDR2 is FQGTGA. Deletions cut 3 bases from V and 5 bases from J, with 11 bases between. The CDR3 region is CASSFTGENNEQFF. The CDR3 DNA reads as TGTGCCAGCAGCTTTACGGGGGAAAACAATGAGCAGTTCTTC. Using reference TRBV7-3 and TRBJ2-1 for the parts outside the CDR3, the full variable domain is GAGVSQTPSNKVTEKGKYVELRCDPISGHTALYWYRQSLGQGPEFLIYFQGTGAADDSGLPNDRFFAVRPEGSVSTLKIQRTERGDSAVYLCASSFTGENNEQFFGPGTRLTVL.

Only one count was recorded for this clone. J is TRBJ2-1 and V is TRBV5-6; 8 bases fit TRBD1. The trim removed 1 base at V and 4 bases at J, leaving 1 base unmatched. Per germline, CDR1 SGHDT and CDR2 YYEEEE. The CDR3 runs to 14 residues. The CDR3 sequence is CASSLQGAYNEQFF. CDR3 sequence (DNA): TGTGCCAGCAGCTTGCAGGGGGCGTACAATGAGCAGTTCTTC.

V gene TRBV19 combines with J gene TRBJ2-6; 11 nucleotides match TRBD1. Germline trimming cut 6 bases from V and 0 bases from J; bases unmatched to any gene: 4. The CDR3 is 17 residues long. Germline CDR1 LNHDA, CDR2 SQIVND (reference sequence). The CDR3 loop is CASRNGQGASGANVLTF. CDR3 bases: TGTGCCAGTAGGAACGGACAGGGGGCCTCTGGGGCCAACGTCCTGACTTTC.

J is TRBJ1-4 and V is TRBV5-1; no firm D call. Per germline, CDR1 SGHRS and CDR2 YFSETQ. V was clipped by 4 bases and J by 5 bases, with 18 bases between them. This CDR3 contains 16 residues. CDR3 amino acids: CASSLGEVNWNEKLFF. CDR3 nucleotide sequence: TGCGCCAGCAGCCTAGGCGAAGTTAACTGGAATGAAAAACTGTTTTTT.